This T cell receptor beta chain derives from a study of technical replicates of blood from several donors. The CDR3 has 13 amino acids. Trimming pared 7 bases from V and 6 bases from J, leaving 15 bases between. Germline V CDR1 and CDR2: SGHTA, FQGNSA. The repertoire was sequenced with immunoSEQ multiplex PCR; TCRdb's copy has only in-frame clones and lacks some. The sample has about 56,000 clones, nearly 95% seen once; the top ten hold about 3%. This TCR was sampled from a human donor in good health. Some clones in this sample may be carry-over from other donors' samples. Sequencing input: PBMCs. The V call is TRBV7-2, the J call TRBJ2-5, with D possibly TRBD1 on 5 matching bases. CDR3 amino acids: CASTKLREKTQYF. The CDR3 region has the DNA TGTGCCAGCACCAAACTCAGGGAAAAGACCCAGTACTTC.